Listed below are T cell receptor beta chains from one sample, sequenced in a study of brain T cells in children with intractable seizures. Here immunoSEQ multiplex PCR was the method, and the copy in TCRdb shows in-frame clones only, minus some. The data show tens of thousands of clones, more than 95% seen once. Here the sequenced sample was peripheral blood, taken at surgery. These receptors were obtained from a boy less than two years old with focal cortical dysplasia and intractable seizures. Each CDR3 is given with its conserved first and last residue. Fields, in order: clone size, D gene, V gene, J gene, CDR3 protein, CDR3 DNA. D genes are given only for firm matches. The size entry is marked missing in some rows and otherwise reads once, few, many or a size class.

size: .
D: TRBD1
V: TRBV5-6
J: TRBJ1-5
CDR3: CASSSGQASNQPQHF
DNA: TGTGCCAGCAGCTCGGGACAGGCTAGCAATCAGCCCCAGCATTTT

size: .
D: TRBD1
V: TRBV28
J: TRBJ2-2
CDR3: CASSGRQGAGELFF
DNA: TGTGCCAGCAGTGGGCGACAGGGGGCCGGGGAGCTGTTTTTT

size: .
D: .
V: TRBV4-1
J: TRBJ2-5
CDR3: CASSQVRGSQETQYF
DNA: TGCGCCAGCAGCCAAGTTAGGGGATCTCAAGAGACCCAGTACTTC

size: .
D: .
V: TRBV2
J: TRBJ1-2
CDR3: CASSVVRRYGYTF
DNA: TGTGCCAGCAGTGTAGTCAGAAGGTATGGCTACACCTTC

size: .
D: .
V: TRBV4-1
J: TRBJ2-7
CDR3: CASSHRLESAYEQYF
DNA: TGCGCCAGCAGCCACAGACTAGAGAGCGCGTACGAGCAGTACTTC

size: .
D: TRBD2
V: TRBV3-1/TRBV3-2
J: TRBJ2-3
CDR3: CASSHVLAGGRGTDTQYF
DNA: TGTGCCAGCAGCCATGTACTAGCGGGGGGGCGGGGCACAGATACGCAGTATTTT

size: .
D: TRBD1
V: TRBV27
J: TRBJ1-5
CDR3: CASSLRGDRVGNQPQHF
DNA: TGTGCCAGCAGTTTAAGGGGTGACAGGGTGGGCAATCAGCCCCAGCATTTT

size: .
D: .
V: TRBV12-3/TRBV12-4
J: TRBJ1-5
CDR3: CASSLLDHQPQHF
DNA: TGTGCCAGCAGTTTATTGGATCATCAGCCCCAGCATTTT

size: .
D: TRBD2
V: TRBV9
J: TRBJ2-1
CDR3: CASSVVQAGAWNEQFF
DNA: TGTGCCAGCAGCGTAGTACAAGCGGGAGCCTGGAATGAGCAGTTCTTC

size: .
D: TRBD1
V: TRBV7-6
J: TRBJ2-5
CDR3: CASSSDRVGVGQYF
DNA: TGTGCCAGCAGCTCGGACAGGGTTGGAGTGGGCCAGTACTTC

size: once
D: TRBD2
V: TRBV4-3
J: TRBJ2-4
CDR3: CASSQDPLAGGHIQYF
DNA: TGCGCCAGCAGCCAAGACCCACTAGCGGGAGGGCACATTCAGTACTTC

size: .
D: TRBD1
V: TRBV7-2
J: TRBJ2-7
CDR3: CASSNDGTGPYEQYF
DNA: TGTGCCAGCAGCAATGACGGGACAGGGCCCTACGAGCAGTACTTC

size: .
D: TRBD1
V: TRBV15
J: TRBJ1-2
CDR3: CATSRQGDGYTF
DNA: TGTGCCACCAGCAGACAGGGGGACGGCTACACCTTC

size: once
D: TRBD2
V: TRBV19
J: TRBJ2-1
CDR3: CASSSGTSSYNEQFF
DNA: TGTGCCAGTAGCTCCGGGACTAGTTCCTACAATGAGCAGTTCTTC

size: .
D: .
V: TRBV19
J: TRBJ2-2
CDR3: CASKPLTGELFF
DNA: TGTGCCAGTAAGCCGCTAACCGGGGAGCTGTTTTTT

size: .
D: .
V: TRBV4-1
J: TRBJ2-6
CDR3: CASSQGLSGANVLTF
DNA: TGCGCCAGCAGCCAGGGTCTCTCTGGGGCCAACGTCCTGACTTTC

size: .
D: .
V: TRBV29-1
J: TRBJ2-7
CDR3: CSVVWVRSTMEQYF
DNA: TGCAGCGTTGTGTGGGTCAGGAGTACGATGGAGCAGTACTTC

size: .
D: .
V: TRBV5-1
J: TRBJ1-2
CDR3: CASSDVGDDNYGYTF
DNA: TGCGCCAGCAGCGACGTGGGCGACGATAACTATGGCTACACCTTC

size: .
D: .
V: TRBV6-5
J: TRBJ1-5
CDR3: CASMWTVDQPQHF
DNA: TGTGCCAGCATGTGGACAGTAGATCAGCCCCAGCATTTT

size: .
D: TRBD1
V: TRBV7-2
J: TRBJ2-2
CDR3: CASSLDRGVLFNTGELFF
DNA: TGTGCCAGCAGCTTGGACAGGGGGGTCCTTTTTAACACCGGGGAGCTGTTTTTT

size: .
D: TRBD1
V: TRBV5-1
J: TRBJ1-1
CDR3: CASSSGQGATEAFF
DNA: TGCGCCAGCAGCTCAGGACAGGGGGCGACTGAAGCTTTCTTT

size: .
D: .
V: TRBV9
J: TRBJ2-2
CDR3: CASSPNTGELFF
DNA: TGTGCCAGCAGCCCAAACACCGGGGAGCTGTTTTTT

size: .
D: .
V: TRBV14
J: TRBJ2-6
CDR3: CASSQYPRAPEGANVLTF
DNA: TGTGCCAGCAGCCAATATCCTAGGGCCCCGGAGGGGGCCAACGTCCTGACTTTC

size: .
D: .
V: TRBV27
J: TRBJ1-2
CDR3: CASSPEILANYGYTF
DNA: TGTGCCAGCAGTCCGGAGATTTTAGCTAACTATGGCTACACCTTC

size: .
D: .
V: TRBV7-9
J: TRBJ2-7
CDR3: CASTPLGPRAYEQYF
DNA: TGTGCCAGCACCCCTTTGGGGCCGCGGGCCTACGAGCAGTACTTC

size: .
D: .
V: TRBV5-4
J: TRBJ1-1
CDR3: CASSLNTEAFF
DNA: TGTGCCAGCAGCTTGAACACTGAAGCTTTCTTT

size: .
D: .
V: TRBV2
J: TRBJ2-3
CDR3: CASREEPGTDTQYF
DNA: TGTGCCAGCAGAGAGGAGCCCGGAACAGATACGCAGTATTTT

size: .
D: TRBD1
V: TRBV5-5
J: TRBJ2-3
CDR3: CASSLVDRANTDTQYF
DNA: TGTGCCAGCAGCCTGGTGGACAGGGCTAACACAGATACGCAGTATTTT

size: .
D: TRBD1
V: TRBV6-5
J: TRBJ1-2
CDR3: CASSYGRQGHFYGYTF
DNA: TGTGCCAGCAGTTACGGACGACAGGGTCATTTTTATGGCTACACCTTC

size: .
D: .
V: TRBV9
J: TRBJ2-7
CDR3: CASSVDSSYEQYF
DNA: TGTGCCAGCAGCGTAGACAGCTCCTACGAGCAGTACTTC

size: .
D: .
V: TRBV11-2
J: TRBJ2-3
CDR3: CASSLKSIRRLTSDTQYF
DNA: TGTGCCAGCAGCCTTAAATCCATCCGCCGACTCACCTCAGATACGCAGTATTTT

size: .
D: .
V: TRBV7-8
J: TRBJ1-4
CDR3: CASSLALRLGRGEKLFF
DNA: TGTGCCAGCAGCTTAGCGCTTCGTCTGGGAAGGGGGGAAAAACTGTTTTTT

size: once
D: .
V: TRBV19
J: TRBJ2-4
CDR3: CASSIVRGIKSKNIQYF
DNA: TGTGCCAGTAGTATAGTCAGAGGAATTAAGTCCAAAAACATTCAGTACTTC

size: .
D: .
V: TRBV6-2/TRBV6-3
J: TRBJ1-1
CDR3: CASSYTFLEGQEAFF
DNA: TGTGCCAGCAGTTACACATTCCTAGAAGGACAGGAAGCTTTCTTT

size: .
D: TRBD1
V: TRBV18
J: TRBJ2-1
CDR3: CASSLGTGGFDEQFF
DNA: TGTGCCAGCTCGCTGGGGACAGGGGGCTTCGATGAGCAGTTCTTC

size: .
D: .
V: TRBV5-1
J: TRBJ2-1
CDR3: CAGSLVVRPYGEQFF
DNA: TGCGCCGGCAGCTTGGTGGTCAGACCCTACGGTGAGCAGTTCTTC

size: .
D: .
V: TRBV4-3
J: TRBJ2-3
CDR3: CASSQGLTDTQYF
DNA: TGCGCCAGCAGCCAAGGACTCACAGATACGCAGTATTTT

size: .
D: .
V: TRBV27
J: TRBJ1-2
CDR3: CASSQIRGTGYTF
DNA: TGTGCCAGCAGCCAAATTCGGGGCACTGGCTACACCTTC

size: .
D: TRBD1
V: TRBV2
J: TRBJ2-5
CDR3: CASSAGTGSVETQYF
DNA: TGTGCCAGCAGTGCCGGGACAGGGTCCGTCGAGACCCAGTACTTC

size: .
D: .
V: TRBV19
J: TRBJ2-7
CDR3: CASSSFYSYEQYF
DNA: TGTGCCAGTAGTTCGTTCTACTCCTACGAGCAGTACTTC

size: few
D: .
V: TRBV28
J: TRBJ2-7
CDR3: CASRRQPSYEQYF
DNA: TGTGCCAGCCGGAGACAACCTTCCTACGAGCAGTACTTC

size: once
D: TRBD1
V: TRBV11-2
J: TRBJ2-3
CDR3: CASSSPRDRSTDTQYF
DNA: TGTGCCAGCAGCTCACCCCGGGACAGGAGCACAGATACGCAGTATTTT

size: .
D: .
V: TRBV7-9
J: TRBJ2-1
CDR3: CASSRPTPQSYNEQFF
DNA: TGTGCCAGCAGCCGTCCTACACCACAAAGCTACAATGAGCAGTTCTTC

size: .
D: TRBD2
V: TRBV10-3
J: TRBJ2-5
CDR3: CAISVNGGAGETQYF
DNA: TGTGCCATCAGTGTGAACGGGGGGGCCGGTGAGACCCAGTACTTC

size: .
D: .
V: TRBV12-3/TRBV12-4
J: TRBJ2-3
CDR3: CASISGDTQYF
DNA: TGTGCCAGCATCTCCGGGGATACGCAGTATTTT

size: .
D: TRBD2
V: TRBV5-1
J: TRBJ2-5
CDR3: CASSPRFSGGPQETQYF
DNA: TGCGCCAGCAGCCCCCGTTTCAGCGGGGGGCCACAAGAGACCCAGTACTTC

size: .
D: .
V: TRBV4-1
J: TRBJ2-7
CDR3: CASSRLLGYSFYEQYF
DNA: TGCGCCAGCAGCCGACTTCTCGGTTACAGCTTCTACGAGCAGTACTTC